The present T cell receptor beta chain was sequenced within a study of T cell responses to AZD1222 COVID-19 vaccine (dated by TCRdb to 2020 to 2023). In the study overall: A total of 233 trial participants underwent TCR sequencing, of whom around 200 received two doses of AZD1222 and about 25 received two doses of the MenACWY control vaccine. Trial participants were enrolled by age into 18-55, 56-69 and 70-plus year subgroups, with roughly 160, 29 and 62 TCR-sequenced participants respectively.

The time point label, read with the paper, signifies: about 28 days (+/-7) after the second vaccine dose. What the treatment or condition label conveys for this sample: meningococcal conjugate vaccine given as trial control. Vaccinee samples came from UK trials COV001 and COV002, including a single-blind randomized controlled phase 2/3 trial of AZD1222 (ChAdOx1 nCoV-19) in healthy adults. For TCRbeta chain sequencing, PBMC samples from trial participants were taken at day 0 and at day 28 after the second dose. The CDR3 regions of human TCRbeta chains were analyzed by immunosequencing. The paper's processing steps were these. TCRs in the repertoires were matched against a reference library of SARS-CoV-2-specific TCRs that had been generated with the MIRA antigen-specificity platform. Breadth meant the fraction of unique TCRs that were SARS-CoV-2-associated, whereas depth meant the fraction of total T cells that were SARS-CoV-2-associated. Using the MIRA data, each spike-specific TCR was assigned both to the spike region to which the TCR was reactive and to a CD4 or CD8 class. Log10-transformed breadth and depth values were compared by one-way ANOVA with Sidak's multiple comparisons tests. Here the immuneACCESS table is served through TCRdb, limited to in-frame sequences with V and J called. Missing clones are a known gap in these copies; in checked studies unresolved V genes cover under half, and the rest lacks a known reason. The V and J calls and the clone size are those of that table, but D and trimming were determined from the DNA. A total of around 130,000 clones appear in this sample, 90% of them only once. The top ten hold just over 4% of the sample.

Regarding this clone: Its binding antigen is unknown. The sample holds no much larger clone one base away, and base qualities are not on file.

Study-level results and caveats: Because no day 14 peak-response samples were available, the repertoires could be characterized only after the peak T cell response. Participants were mostly white British, with more females than males. The authors suggested clonal diversity may have been underestimated. Spike-specific TCR breadth and depth rose significantly after two AZD1222 doses compared with day 0 and with MenACWY recipients. Only a handful of AZD1222 recipients were SARS-CoV-2 seropositive at baseline, limiting conclusions about previously exposed vaccinees. CD4 TCRs associated with the vaccine covered the entire spike protein, and the dominant responses were in regions 160-218 and 743-854. The 56-69-year group was small, and its depth increase did not reach significance, likely because of low power. Nearly half of unique spike-specific TCRs reportedly recognized epitopes outside regions mutated in the B.1.351 and B.1.1.7 variants.

The sample here was peripheral blood, taken 28 days after the second dose of the MenACWY control vaccine. This TCR came from an adult who received the MenACWY meningococcal vaccine as a control.

The DNA sequence follows: TGTGCCAGCAGCCAAGAAGACAGGGGAAATTCACCCCTCCACTTT. This yields the protein CASSQEDRGNSPLHF. Recombination joined TRBV4-2 with TRBJ1-6, with 8 bases in between that match TRBD1. In the germline V gene, CDR1 corresponds to LGHNA and CDR2 to YNFKEQ. The CDR3 contains 15 residues, cysteine and phenylalanine counted. The read is trimmed to its CDR3 DNA, 45 bases read in frame from base 1. V has 0 bases trimmed and J has 7 bases trimmed; junction bases matching no gene number 2.